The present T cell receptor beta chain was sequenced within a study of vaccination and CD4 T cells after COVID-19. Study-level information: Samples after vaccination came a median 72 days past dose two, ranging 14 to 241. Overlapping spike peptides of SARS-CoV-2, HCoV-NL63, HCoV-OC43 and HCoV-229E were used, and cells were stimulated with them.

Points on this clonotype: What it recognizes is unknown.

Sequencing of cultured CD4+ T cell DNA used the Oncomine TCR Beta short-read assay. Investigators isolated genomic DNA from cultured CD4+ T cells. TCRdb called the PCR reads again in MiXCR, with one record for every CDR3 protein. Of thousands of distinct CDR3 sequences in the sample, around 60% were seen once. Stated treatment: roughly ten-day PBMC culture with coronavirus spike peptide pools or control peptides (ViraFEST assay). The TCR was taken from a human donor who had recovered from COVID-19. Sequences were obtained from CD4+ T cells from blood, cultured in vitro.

The CDR3 sequence: CATSRDQGRLMGAEQFF. DNA for the CDR3: TGTGCCACCAGCAGAGATCAGGGCCGACTCATGGGGGCAGAGCAGTTCTTC. The rearrangement links TRBV15 to TRBJ2-1, with a weak D call TRBD1 (6 bases). Germline CDR1 and CDR2: LNHNV and YYDKDF (reference sequence). Trimming removed 0 bases at V and 10 bases at J, with 22 bases between. The CDR3 sequence is 17 residues long.